This T cell receptor beta chain comes out of a study of T cells after yellow fever vaccination. TCRdb passed the 5' RACE reads through MiXCR, listing each CDR3 protein once. This sample has hundreds of thousands of distinct CDR3 sequences, with approximately 12% found just once. Germline loops: CDR1 SGHRS, CDR2 YFSETQ. V was cut by 2 bases and J by 4 bases, with 13 bases left in between. The CDR3 sequence is 15 residues long. The clonotype originates from a man aged 18 to 29 who received the YFV17D yellow fever vaccine. Sample: CD4+ T cells sorted from PBMCs, taken 15 days after the yellow fever booster vaccination. The chain couples TRBV5-1 to TRBJ2-1, with D maybe TRBD1 (6 bases). Here the CDR3 reads CASSFRDKAYNEQFF. CDR3 DNA sequence: TGCGCCAGCAGCTTCCGGGACAAGGCGTACAATGAGCAGTTCTTC. Based on the CDR3 plus reference TRBV5-1 and TRBJ2-1, the full variable domain is KAGVTQTPRYLIKTRGQQVTLSCSPISGHRSVSWYQQTPGQGLQFLFEYFSETQRNKGNFPGRFSGRQFSNSRSEMNVSTLELGDSALYLCASSFRDKAYNEQFFGPGTRLTVL.